Listed below are T cell receptor beta chains from one sample, sequenced in a study of CD8 T cells in Susac syndrome. TCRdb fed the immunoSEQ multiplex PCR reads into MiXCR, producing one record per CDR3 protein. This table holds about 140,000 distinct CDR3 sequences, approximately 94% found once. Sequencing was performed on CD4+ T cells from PBMCs. Every receptor here comes from a human donor with Susac syndrome. Each CDR3 is given with its conserved first and last residue.

j_call | v_call | cdr3_aa
TRBJ1-2 | TRBV25-1 | CASSWDNYGYTF
TRBJ1-3 | TRBV5-4 | CASSAGTPSPSGNTIYF
TRBJ2-1 | TRBV29-1 | CSVGTSGLGEQFF
TRBJ2-3 | TRBV29-1 | CSVRRIFTDTQYF
TRBJ2-7 | TRBV11-2 | CASSLVQGAGEQYF
TRBJ2-3 | TRBV29-1 | CSVDGPTSGTDTQYF
TRBJ2-1 | TRBV2 | CASSEGLAGYNEQFF
TRBJ2-6 | TRBV2 | CASSELAGANVLTF
TRBJ1-4 | TRBV5-1 | CASSLGGKEEKLFF
TRBJ2-4 | TRBV29-1 | CSVGTGLETNIQYF
TRBJ2-3 | TRBV13 | CATRRPAQGTQYF
TRBJ2-5 | TRBV7-6 | CASSLRLAPLQETQYF
TRBJ2-5 | TRBV7-2 | CASSPGSRSGGTQYF
TRBJ1-2 | TRBV28 | CASSLRGLGGYTF
TRBJ2-2 | TRBV5-4 | CASSGLAGHLSTGELFF
TRBJ2-1 | TRBV11-2 | CASSDLAFGVYNEQFF
TRBJ2-2 | TRBV6-4 | CASSEGGNTGELFF
TRBJ1-5 | TRBV2 | CASSELGVSNQPQHF
TRBJ1-3 | TRBV29-1 | CSVEAQLGNGNTIYF
TRBJ2-2 | TRBV29-1 | CSVPSEPWTGELFF
TRBJ1-6 | TRBV18 | CASSPQAAPLHF